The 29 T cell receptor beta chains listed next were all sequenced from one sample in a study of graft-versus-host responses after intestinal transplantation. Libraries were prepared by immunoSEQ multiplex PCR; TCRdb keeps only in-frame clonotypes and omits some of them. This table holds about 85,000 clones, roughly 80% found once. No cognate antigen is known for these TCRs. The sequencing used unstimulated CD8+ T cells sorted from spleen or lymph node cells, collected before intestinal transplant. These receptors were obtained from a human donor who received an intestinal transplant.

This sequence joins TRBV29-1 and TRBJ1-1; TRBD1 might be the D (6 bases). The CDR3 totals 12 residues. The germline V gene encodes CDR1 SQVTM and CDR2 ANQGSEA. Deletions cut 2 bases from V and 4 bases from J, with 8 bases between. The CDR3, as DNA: TGCAGCGTTGAAAGGGGGGGCACTGAAGCTTTCTTT. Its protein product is CSVERGGTEAFF.

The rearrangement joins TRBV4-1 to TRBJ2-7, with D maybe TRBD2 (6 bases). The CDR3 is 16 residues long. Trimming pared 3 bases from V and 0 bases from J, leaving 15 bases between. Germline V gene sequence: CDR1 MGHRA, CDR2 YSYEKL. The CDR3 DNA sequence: TGCGCCAGCAGCCATCCGGAGGTTAGCGGCTCCTACGAGCAGTACTTC. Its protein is CASSHPEVSGSYEQYF.

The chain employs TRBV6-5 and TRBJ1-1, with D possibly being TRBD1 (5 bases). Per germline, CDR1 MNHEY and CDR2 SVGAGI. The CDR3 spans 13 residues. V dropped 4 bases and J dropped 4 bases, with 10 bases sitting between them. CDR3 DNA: TGTGCCAGCAGTTCCGGGGGGTTCACTGAAGCTTTCTTT. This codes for CASSSGGFTEAFF.

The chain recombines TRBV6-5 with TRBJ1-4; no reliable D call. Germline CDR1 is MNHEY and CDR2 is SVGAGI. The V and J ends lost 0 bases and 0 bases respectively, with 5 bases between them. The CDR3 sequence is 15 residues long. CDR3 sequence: CASSYSGSTNEKLFF. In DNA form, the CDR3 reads TGTGCCAGCAGTTACTCAGGGTCAACTAATGAAAAACTGTTTTTT.

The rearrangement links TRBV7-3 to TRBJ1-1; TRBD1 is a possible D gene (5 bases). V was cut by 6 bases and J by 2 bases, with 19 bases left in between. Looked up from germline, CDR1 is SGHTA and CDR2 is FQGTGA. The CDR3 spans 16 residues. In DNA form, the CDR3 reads TGTGCCAGCAGACATCCTTCAGGGTTTCTCAACACTGAAGCTTTCTTT. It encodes CASRHPSGFLNTEAFF.

This CDR3 reads CASSPDRVGAETQYF. CDR3 DNA: TGTGCCAGCAGCCCAGACAGGGTAGGAGCGGAGACCCAGTACTTC. The chain uses TRBV6-5 and TRBJ2-5; 7 bases line up with TRBD1. The V and J ends lost 6 bases and 5 bases, in that order; junction bases with no gene match: 12. CDR1 is MNHEY, CDR2 SVGAGI, per germline. The CDR3 runs 15 residues.

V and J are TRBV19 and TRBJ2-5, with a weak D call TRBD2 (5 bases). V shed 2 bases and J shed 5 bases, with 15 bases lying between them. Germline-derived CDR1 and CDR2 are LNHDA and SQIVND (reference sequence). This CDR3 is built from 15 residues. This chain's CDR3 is CASSILEGQEETQYF. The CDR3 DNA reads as TGTGCCAGTAGTATATTAGAGGGCCAGGAGGAGACCCAGTACTTC.

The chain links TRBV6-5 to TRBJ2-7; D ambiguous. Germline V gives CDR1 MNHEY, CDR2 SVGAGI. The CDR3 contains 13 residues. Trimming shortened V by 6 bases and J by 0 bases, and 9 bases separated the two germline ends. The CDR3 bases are TGTGCCAGCAGCCGATTCAGCTCCTACGAGCAGTACTTC. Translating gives CASSRFSSYEQYF.

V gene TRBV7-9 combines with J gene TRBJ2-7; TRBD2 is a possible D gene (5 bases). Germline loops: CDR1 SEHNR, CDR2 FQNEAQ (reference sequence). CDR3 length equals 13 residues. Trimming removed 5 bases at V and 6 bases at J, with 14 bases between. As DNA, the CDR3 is TGTGCCAGCAGCCCCCTCGGACTGTTCGAGCAGTACTTC. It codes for CASSPLGLFEQYF.

CDR3 sequence: CASSLEADPGDEQYF. CDR3 bases: TGTGCCAGCAGCTTAGAGGCCGACCCAGGGGACGAGCAGTACTTC. The chain couples TRBV7-6 to TRBJ2-7, with a possible D match to TRBD1 (6 bases). The germline CDR1 and CDR2 sequences are SGHVS and FNYEAQ. CDR3 length: 15 residues. Between the trimmed V and J ends, which lost 1 base and 5 bases, there was a span of 15 bases.

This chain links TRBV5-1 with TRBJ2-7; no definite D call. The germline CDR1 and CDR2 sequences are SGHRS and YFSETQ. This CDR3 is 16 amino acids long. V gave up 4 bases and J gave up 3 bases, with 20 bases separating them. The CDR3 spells CASSLYWPRLIYEQYF. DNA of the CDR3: TGCGCCAGCAGCCTCTATTGGCCTCGTCTCATCTACGAGCAGTACTTC.

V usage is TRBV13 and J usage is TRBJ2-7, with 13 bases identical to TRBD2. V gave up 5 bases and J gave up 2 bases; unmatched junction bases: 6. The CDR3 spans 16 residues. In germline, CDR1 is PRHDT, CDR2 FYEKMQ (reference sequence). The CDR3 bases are TGTGCCAGCAGCCTGGGACTAGCGGGACTCCCCTACGAGCAGTACTTC. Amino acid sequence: CASSLGLAGLPYEQYF.

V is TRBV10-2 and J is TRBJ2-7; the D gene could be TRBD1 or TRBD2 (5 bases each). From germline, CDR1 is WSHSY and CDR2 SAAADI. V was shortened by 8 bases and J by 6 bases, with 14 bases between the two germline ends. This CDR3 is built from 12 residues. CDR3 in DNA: TGCGCCAGCGGGGTTGGGGGATTCGAGCAGTACTTC. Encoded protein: CASGVGGFEQYF.

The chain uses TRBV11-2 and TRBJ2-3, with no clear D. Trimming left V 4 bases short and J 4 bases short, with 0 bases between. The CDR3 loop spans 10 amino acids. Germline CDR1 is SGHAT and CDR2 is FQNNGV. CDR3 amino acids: CASSSDTQYF. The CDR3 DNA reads TGTGCCAGCAGCTCAGATACGCAGTATTTT.

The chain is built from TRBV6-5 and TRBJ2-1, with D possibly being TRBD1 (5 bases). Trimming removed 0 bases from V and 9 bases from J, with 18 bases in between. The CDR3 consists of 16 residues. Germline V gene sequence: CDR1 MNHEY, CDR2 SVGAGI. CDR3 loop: CASSYSIGRAYGEQFF. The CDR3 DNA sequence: TGTGCCAGCAGTTACTCGATTGGCAGGGCCTATGGTGAGCAGTTCTTC.

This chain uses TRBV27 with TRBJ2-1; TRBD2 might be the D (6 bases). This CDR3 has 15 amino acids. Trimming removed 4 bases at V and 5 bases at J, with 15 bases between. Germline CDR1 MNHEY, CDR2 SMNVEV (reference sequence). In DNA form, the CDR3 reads TGTGCCAGCAGTTCTATAGCGGACCTCGACAATGAGCAGTTCTTC. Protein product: CASSSIADLDNEQFF.

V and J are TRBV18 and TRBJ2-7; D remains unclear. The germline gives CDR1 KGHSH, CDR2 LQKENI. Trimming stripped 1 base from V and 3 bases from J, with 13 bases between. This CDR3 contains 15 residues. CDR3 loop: CASSPLSSLNYEQYF. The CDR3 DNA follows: TGTGCCAGCTCACCACTTTCCTCACTTAACTACGAGCAGTACTTC. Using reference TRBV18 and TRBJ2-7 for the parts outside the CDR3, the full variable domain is NAGVMQNPRHLVRRRGQEARLRCSPMKGHSHVYWYRQLPEEGLKFMVYLQKENIIDESGMPKERFSAEFPKEGPSILRIQQVVRGDSAAYFCASSPLSSLNYEQYFGPGTRLTVT.

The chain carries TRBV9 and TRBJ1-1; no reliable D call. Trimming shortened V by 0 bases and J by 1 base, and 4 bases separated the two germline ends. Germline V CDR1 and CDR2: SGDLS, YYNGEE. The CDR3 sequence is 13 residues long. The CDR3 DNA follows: TGTGCCAGCAGCGTAGAAGGGAACACTGAAGCTTTCTTT. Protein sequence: CASSVEGNTEAFF.

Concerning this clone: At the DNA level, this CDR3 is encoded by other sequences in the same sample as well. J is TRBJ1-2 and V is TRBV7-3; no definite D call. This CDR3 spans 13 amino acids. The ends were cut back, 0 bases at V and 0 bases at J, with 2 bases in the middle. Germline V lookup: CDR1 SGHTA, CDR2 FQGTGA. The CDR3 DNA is TGTGCCAGCAGCTTAACCGCTAACTATGGCTACACCTTC. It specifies CASSLTANYGYTF.

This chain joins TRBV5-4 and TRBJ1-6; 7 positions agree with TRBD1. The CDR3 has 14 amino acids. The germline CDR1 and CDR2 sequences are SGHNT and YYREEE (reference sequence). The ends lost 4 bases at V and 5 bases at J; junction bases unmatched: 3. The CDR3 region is CASSVGQDNSPLHF. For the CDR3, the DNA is TGTGCCAGCAGCGTCGGACAGGATAATTCACCCCTCCACTTT. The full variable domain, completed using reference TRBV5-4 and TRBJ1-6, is ETGVTQSPTHLIKTRGQQVTLRCSSQSGHNTVSWYQQALGQGPQFIFQYYREEENGRGNFPPRFSGLQFPNYSSELNVNALELDDSALYLCASSVGQDNSPLHFGNGTRLTVT.

The CDR3 DNA sequence: TGTGCCAGCAGTGAATTCATTACGTGGGGACAGGGCTGGAACTATGGCTACACCTTC. Protein sequence: CASSEFITWGQGWNYGYTF. J is TRBJ1-2 and V is TRBV6-1; 9 bases match TRBD1. The germline V gene encodes CDR1 MNHNS and CDR2 SASEGT. The CDR3 consists of 19 residues. With V trimmed by 2 bases and J by 2 bases, 15 bases remained unmatched.

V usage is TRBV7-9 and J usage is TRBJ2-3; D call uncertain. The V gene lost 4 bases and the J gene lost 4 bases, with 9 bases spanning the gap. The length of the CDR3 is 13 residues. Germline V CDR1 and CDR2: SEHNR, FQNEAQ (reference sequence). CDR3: CASSSSISDTQYF. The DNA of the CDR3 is TGTGCCAGCAGCTCCTCGATTTCAGATACGCAGTATTTT.

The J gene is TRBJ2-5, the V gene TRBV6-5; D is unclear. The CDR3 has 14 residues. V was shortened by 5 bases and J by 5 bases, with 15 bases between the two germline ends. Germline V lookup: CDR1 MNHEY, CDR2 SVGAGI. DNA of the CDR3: TGTGCCAGCAGTGACCACGGGTGGTATGAGACCCAGTACTTC. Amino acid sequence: CASSDHGWYETQYF.

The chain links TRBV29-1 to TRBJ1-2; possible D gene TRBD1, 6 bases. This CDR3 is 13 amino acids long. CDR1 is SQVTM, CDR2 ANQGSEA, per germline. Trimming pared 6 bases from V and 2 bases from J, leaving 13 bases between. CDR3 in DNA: TGCAGCGTCGAGGGGGAACAGAACTATGGCTACACCTTC. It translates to CSVEGEQNYGYTF.

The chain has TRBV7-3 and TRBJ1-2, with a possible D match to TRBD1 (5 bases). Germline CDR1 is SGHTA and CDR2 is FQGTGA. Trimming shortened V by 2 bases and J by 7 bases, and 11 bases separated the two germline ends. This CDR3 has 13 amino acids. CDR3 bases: TGTGCCAGCAGCTTAGAGGGGACGGGTGGCTACACCTTC. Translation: CASSLEGTGGYTF.

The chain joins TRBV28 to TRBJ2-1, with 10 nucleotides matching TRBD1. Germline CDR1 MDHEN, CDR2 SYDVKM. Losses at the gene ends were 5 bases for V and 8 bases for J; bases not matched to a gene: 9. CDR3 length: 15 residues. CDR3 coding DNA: TGTGCCAGCAGTCAGACGAGGGACAGGGGCGATGAGCAGTTCTTC. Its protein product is CASSQTRDRGDEQFF.

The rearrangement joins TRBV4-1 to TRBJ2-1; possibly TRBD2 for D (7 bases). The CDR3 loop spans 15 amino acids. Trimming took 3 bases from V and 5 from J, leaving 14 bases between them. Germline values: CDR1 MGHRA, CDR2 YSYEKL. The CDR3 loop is CASSHGGGPNNEQFF. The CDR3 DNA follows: TGCGCCAGCAGCCATGGGGGGGGGCCTAACAATGAGCAGTTCTTC.

CDR3 sequence (DNA): TGTGCCAGCAGTGAAGCGGCAGGTGTATACTACGAGCAGTACTTC. Its protein is CASSEAAGVYYEQYF. The chain links TRBV6-1 to TRBJ2-7; unclear D gene. This CDR3 has 15 residues. Trimming removed 0 bases at V and 3 bases at J, with 12 bases between. Germline loops: CDR1 MNHNS, CDR2 SASEGT.

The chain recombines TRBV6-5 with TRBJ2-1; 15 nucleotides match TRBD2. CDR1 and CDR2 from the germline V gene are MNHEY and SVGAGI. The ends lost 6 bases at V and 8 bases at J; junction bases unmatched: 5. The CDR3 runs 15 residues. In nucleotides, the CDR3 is TGTGCCAGCAGGGGACTAGCGGGAGGTGCTTATGAGCAGTTCTTC. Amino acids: CASRGLAGGAYEQFF.